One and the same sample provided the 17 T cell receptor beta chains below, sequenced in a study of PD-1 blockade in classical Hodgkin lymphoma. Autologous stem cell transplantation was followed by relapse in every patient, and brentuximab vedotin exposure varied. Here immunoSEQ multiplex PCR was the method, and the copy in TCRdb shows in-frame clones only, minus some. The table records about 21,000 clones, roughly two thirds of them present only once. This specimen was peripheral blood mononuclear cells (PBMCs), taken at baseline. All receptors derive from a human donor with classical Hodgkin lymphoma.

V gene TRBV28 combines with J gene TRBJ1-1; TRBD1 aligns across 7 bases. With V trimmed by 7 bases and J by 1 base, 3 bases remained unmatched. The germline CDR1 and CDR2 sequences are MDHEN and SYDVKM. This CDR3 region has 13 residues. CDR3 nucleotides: TGTGCCAGCACCCCAGGGGGGAACACTGAAGCTTTCTTT. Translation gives CASTPGGNTEAFF.

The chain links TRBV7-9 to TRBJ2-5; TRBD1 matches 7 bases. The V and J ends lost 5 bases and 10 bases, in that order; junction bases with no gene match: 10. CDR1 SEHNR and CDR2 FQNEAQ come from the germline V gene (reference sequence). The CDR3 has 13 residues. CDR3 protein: CASSAGTAKDQYF. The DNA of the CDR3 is TGTGCCAGCAGCGCAGGGACAGCGAAGGACCAGTACTTC.

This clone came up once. The CDR3 DNA is TGTGCCAGTAGTATTAGGCAGGGGGCGCAGAACACTGAAGCTTTCTTT. This codes for CASSIRQGAQNTEAFF. This chain connects TRBV19 to TRBJ1-1; 8 bases fit TRBD1. Germline V gene data show CDR1 as LNHDA and CDR2 as SQIVND (reference sequence). J gave up 1 base and V 3 bases, and 7 bases lay outside the gene matches. CDR3 length: 16 residues.

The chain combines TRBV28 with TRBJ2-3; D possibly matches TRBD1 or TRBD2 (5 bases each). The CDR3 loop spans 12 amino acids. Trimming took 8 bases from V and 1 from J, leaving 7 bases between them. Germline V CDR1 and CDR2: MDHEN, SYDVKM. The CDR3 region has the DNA TGTGCCAGCCGGGACCGCACAGATACGCAGTATTTT. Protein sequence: CASRDRTDTQYF.

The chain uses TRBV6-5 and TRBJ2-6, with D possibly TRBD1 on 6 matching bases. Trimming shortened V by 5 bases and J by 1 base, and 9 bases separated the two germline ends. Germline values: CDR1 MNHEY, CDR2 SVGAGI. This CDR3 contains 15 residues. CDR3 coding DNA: TGTGCCAGCAGTAAGGACAGTTCTGGGGCCAACGTCCTGACTTTC. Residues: CASSKDSSGANVLTF.

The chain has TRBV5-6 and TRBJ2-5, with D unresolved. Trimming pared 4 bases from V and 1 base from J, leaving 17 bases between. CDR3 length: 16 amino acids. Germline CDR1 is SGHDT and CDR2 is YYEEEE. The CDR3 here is CASSPKSLALQETQYF. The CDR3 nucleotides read TGTGCCAGCAGCCCGAAGTCCTTAGCCCTCCAAGAGACCCAGTACTTC. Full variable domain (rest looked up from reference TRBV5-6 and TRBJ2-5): DAGVTQSPTHLIKTRGQQVTLRCSPKSGHDTVSWYQQALGQGPQFIFQYYEEEERQRGNFPDRFSGHQFPNYSSELNVNALLLGDSALYLCASSPKSLALQETQYFGPGTRLLVL.

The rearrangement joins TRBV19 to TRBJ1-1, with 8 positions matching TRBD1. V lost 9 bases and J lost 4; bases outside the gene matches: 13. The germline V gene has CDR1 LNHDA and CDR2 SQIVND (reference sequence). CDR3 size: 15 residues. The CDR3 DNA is TGTGCCAGCAGCCGCATCAGGCAGGGGGCCACTGAAGCTTTCTTT. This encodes CASSRIRQGATEAFF.

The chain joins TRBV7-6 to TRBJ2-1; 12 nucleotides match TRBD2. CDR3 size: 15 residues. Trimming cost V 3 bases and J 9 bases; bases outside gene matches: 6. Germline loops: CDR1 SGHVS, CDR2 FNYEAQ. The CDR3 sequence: CASSLVASGGGEQFF. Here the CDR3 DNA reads TGTGCCAGCAGCTTGGTGGCTAGCGGGGGGGGTGAGCAGTTCTTC.

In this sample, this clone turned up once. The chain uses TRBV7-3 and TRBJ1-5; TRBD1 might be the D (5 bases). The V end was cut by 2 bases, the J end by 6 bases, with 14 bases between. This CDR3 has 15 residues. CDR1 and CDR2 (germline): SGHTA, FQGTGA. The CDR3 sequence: CASSLGGGSGQPQHF. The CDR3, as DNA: TGTGCCAGCAGCTTAGGTGGGGGATCTGGTCAGCCCCAGCATTTT.

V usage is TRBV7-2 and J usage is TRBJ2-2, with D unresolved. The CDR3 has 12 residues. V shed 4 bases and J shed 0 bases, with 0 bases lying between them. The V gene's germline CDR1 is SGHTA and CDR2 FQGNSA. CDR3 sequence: CASSSNTGELFF. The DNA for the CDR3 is TGTGCCAGCAGCTCGAACACCGGGGAGCTGTTTTTT. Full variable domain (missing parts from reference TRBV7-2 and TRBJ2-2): GAGVSQSPSNKVTEKGKDVELRCDPISGHTALYWYRQSLGQGLEFLIYFQGNSAPDKSGLPSDRFSAERTGGSVSTLTIQRTQQEDSAVYLCASSSNTGELFFGEGSRLTVL.

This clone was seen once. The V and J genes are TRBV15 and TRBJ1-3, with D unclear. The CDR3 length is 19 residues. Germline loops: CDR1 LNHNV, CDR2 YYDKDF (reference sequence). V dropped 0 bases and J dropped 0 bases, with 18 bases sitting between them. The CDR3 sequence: CATSRDPPGVISSGNTIYF. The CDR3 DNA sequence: TGTGCCACCAGCAGAGATCCCCCCGGCGTGATCAGCTCTGGAAACACCATATATTTT.

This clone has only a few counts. The CDR3 DNA reads as TGTGCCAGCAGAGACACAGGGGGAGGTGAGCAGTTCTTC. This translates into CASRDTGGGEQFF. The chain combines TRBV6-1 with TRBJ2-1; 8 bases are a match to TRBD1. Trimming cost V 6 bases and J 9 bases; bases outside gene matches: 7. Germline CDR1 is MNHNS and CDR2 is SASEGT. The CDR3 covers 13 residues.

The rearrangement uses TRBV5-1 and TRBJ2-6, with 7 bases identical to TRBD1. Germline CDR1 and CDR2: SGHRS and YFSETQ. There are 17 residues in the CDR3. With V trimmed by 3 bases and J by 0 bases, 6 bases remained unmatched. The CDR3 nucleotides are TGCGCCAGCAGCTCTGTGGGACAGTTCTCTGGGGCCAACGTCCTGACTTTC. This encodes CASSSVGQFSGANVLTF.

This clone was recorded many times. DNA for the CDR3: TGCAGCGTTGAGCCGGGCCCGGAGCAGTTCTTC. The encoded protein is CSVEPGPEQFF. This chain joins TRBV29-1 and TRBJ2-1; no clear D gene. V gave up 3 bases and J gave up 10 bases, with 10 bases separating them. The CDR3 has 11 amino acids. The V gene's germline CDR1 is SQVTM and CDR2 ANQGSEA.

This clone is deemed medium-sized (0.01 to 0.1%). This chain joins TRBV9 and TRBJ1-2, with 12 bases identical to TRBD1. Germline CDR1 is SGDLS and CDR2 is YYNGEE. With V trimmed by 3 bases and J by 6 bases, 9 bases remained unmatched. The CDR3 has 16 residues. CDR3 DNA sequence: TGTGCCAGCAGCGGGCGCCGGGACAGGGGGCGAGATGGCTACACCTTC. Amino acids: CASSGRRDRGRDGYTF.

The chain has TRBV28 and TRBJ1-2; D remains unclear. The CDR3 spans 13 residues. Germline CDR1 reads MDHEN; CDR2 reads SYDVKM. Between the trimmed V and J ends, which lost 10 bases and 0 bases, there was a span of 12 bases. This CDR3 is CATHRGTNYGYTF. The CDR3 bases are TGTGCCACCCACCGCGGGACTAACTATGGCTACACCTTC.

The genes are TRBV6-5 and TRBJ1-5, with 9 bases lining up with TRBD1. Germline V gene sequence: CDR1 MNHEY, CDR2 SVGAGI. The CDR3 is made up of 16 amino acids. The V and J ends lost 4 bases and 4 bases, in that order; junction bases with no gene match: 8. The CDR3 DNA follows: TGTGCCAGCAGTTCTTACAGGGGGCCGGGGAATCAGCCCCAGCATTTT. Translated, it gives CASSSYRGPGNQPQHF.